This TCR beta chain emerged from a study of identical twins. This CDR3 is 13 amino acids long. Germline V gives CDR1 SGHVS, CDR2 FNYEAQ. Trimming took 5 bases from V and 4 from J; bases not matched to a gene: 5. In this sample, this clonotype turned up many times. TCRdb recomputed calls from the 5' RACE reads with MiXCR, one row per CDR3 protein. The sample holds roughly 480,000 distinct CDR3 sequences, 20% to 25% seen once. The same specimen was also included in a second study, on T cells expressing NK-cell markers.

The receptor comes from a woman aged 18-29 years in good health. Specimen: CD4+ T cells sorted from blood. V is TRBV7-6 and J is TRBJ2-7; 7 nucleotides match TRBD1. CDR3 sequence (DNA): TGTGCCAGCAGCCGGACAGGAGGATACGAGCAGTACTTC. It specifies CASSRTGGYEQYF.